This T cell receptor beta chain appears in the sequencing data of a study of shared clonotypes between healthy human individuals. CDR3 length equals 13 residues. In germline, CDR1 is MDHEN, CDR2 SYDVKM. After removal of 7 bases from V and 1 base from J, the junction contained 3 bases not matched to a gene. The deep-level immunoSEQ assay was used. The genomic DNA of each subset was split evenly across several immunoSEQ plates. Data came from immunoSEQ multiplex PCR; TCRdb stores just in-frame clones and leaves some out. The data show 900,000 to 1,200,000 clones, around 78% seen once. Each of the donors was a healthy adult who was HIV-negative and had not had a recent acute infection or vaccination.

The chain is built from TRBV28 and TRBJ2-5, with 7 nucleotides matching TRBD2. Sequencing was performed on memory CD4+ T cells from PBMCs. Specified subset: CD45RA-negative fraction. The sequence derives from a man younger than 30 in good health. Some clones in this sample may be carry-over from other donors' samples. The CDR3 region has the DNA TGTGCCAGCATCGCGGGGGTCCAAGAGACCCAGTACTTC. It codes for CASIAGVQETQYF.